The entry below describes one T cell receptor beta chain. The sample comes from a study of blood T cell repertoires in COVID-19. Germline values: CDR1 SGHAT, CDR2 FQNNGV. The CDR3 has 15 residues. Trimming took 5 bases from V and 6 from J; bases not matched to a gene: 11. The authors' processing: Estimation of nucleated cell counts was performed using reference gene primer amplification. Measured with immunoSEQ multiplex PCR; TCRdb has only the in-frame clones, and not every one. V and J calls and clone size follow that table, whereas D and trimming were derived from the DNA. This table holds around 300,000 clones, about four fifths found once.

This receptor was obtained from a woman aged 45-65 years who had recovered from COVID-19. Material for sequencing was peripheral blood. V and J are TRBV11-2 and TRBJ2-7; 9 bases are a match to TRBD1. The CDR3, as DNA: TGTGCCAGCAGCCGACCCGGGACAGGGTTAATCGAGCAGTACTTC. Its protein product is CASSRPGTGLIEQYF.